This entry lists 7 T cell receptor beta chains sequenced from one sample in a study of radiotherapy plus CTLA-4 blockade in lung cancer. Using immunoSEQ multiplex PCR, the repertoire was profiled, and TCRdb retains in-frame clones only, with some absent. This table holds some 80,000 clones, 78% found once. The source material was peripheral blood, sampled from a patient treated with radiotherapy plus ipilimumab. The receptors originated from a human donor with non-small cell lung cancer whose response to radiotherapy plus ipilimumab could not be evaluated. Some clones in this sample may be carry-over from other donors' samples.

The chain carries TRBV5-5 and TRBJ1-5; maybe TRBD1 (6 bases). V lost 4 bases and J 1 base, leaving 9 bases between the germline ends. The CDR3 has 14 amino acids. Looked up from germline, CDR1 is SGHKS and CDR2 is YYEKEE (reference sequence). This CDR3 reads CASSPQGSNQPQHF. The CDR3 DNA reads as TGTGCCAGCAGCCCTCAGGGGAGCAATCAGCCCCAGCATTTT.

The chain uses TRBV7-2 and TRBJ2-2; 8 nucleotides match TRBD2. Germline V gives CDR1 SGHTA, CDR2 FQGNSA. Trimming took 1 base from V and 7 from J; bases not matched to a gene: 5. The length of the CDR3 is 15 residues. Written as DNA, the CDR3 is TGTGCCAGCAGCTTAGTCGGGGGGGCCGACGGGGAGCTGTTTTTT. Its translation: CASSLVGGADGELFF.

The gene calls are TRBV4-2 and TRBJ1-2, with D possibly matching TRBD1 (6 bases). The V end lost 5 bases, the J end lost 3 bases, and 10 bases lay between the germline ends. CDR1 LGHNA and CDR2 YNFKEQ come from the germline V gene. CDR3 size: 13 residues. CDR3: CASSSHRDYGYTF. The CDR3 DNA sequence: TGTGCCAGCAGCTCACACAGGGACTATGGCTACACCTTC.

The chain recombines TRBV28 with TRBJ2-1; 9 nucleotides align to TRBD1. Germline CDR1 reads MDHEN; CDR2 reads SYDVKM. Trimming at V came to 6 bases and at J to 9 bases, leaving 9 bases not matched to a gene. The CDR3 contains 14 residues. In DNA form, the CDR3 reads TGTGCCAGCAGCTTGGGGACAGGGTTGTTTGAGCAGTTCTTC. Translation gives CASSLGTGLFEQFF.

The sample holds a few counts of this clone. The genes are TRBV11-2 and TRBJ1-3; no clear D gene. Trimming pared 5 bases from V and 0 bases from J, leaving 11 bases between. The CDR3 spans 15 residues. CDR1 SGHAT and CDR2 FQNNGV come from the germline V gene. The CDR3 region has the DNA TGTGCCAGCAGCCGTATACTTCTCTCTGGAAACACCATATATTTT. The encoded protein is CASSRILLSGNTIYF.

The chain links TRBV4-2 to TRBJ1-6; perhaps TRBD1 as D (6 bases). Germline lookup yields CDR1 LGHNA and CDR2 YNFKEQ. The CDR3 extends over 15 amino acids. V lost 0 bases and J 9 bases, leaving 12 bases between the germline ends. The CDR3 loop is CASSQEGGHGSPLHF. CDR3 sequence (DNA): TGTGCCAGCAGCCAAGAGGGGGGGCATGGTTCACCCCTCCACTTT.

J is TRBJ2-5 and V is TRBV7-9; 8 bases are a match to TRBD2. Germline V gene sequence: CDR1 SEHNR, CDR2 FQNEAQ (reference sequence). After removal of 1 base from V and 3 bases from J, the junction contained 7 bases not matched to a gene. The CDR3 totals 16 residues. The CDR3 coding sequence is TGTGCCAGCAGCTTAGGGACTAGCCAAGGAAAAGAGACCCAGTACTTC. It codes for CASSLGTSQGKETQYF.